Included here is one T cell receptor beta chain sequence, with context. Its specificity is unknown. The method was immunoSEQ multiplex PCR; TCRdb's version includes in-frame clones alone and lacks a portion of them. Here the sample spans about 37,000 clones, around 93% being singletons. The sample originates from a study of T cells in tuberculosis. Study-level background: This South African cohort compared adolescents with or without latent tuberculosis against adults with active tuberculosis.

General study points: Active tuberculosis alpha repertoires lay closer to GMM-specific TCRs than controls'.

The clonotype was recovered from a donor between 10 and 35 years old with latent tuberculosis or without tuberculosis infection. Some clones in this sample may be carry-over from other donors' samples. Sequencing used PBMCs.

The CDR3 loop is CAWIENVGYGYTF. For the CDR3, the DNA is TGTGCCTGGATAGAGAACGTCGGCTATGGCTACACCTTC. The chain uses TRBV30 and TRBJ1-2; no clear D. Germline CDR1 GTSNPN, CDR2 SVGIG (reference sequence). The CDR3 is 13 residues long. Deletions cut 4 bases from V and 4 bases from J, with 13 bases between.